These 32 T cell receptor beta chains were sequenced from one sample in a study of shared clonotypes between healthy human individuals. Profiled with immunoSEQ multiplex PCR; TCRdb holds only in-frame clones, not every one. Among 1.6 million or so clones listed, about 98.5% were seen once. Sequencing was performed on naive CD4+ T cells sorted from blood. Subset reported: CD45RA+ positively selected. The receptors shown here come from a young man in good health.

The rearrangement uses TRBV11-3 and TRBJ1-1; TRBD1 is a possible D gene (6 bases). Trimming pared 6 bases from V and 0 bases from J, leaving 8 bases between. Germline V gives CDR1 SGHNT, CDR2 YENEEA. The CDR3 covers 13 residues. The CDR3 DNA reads TGTGCCAGCAGTACAGGGATGAACACTGAAGCTTTCTTT. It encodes CASSTGMNTEAFF.

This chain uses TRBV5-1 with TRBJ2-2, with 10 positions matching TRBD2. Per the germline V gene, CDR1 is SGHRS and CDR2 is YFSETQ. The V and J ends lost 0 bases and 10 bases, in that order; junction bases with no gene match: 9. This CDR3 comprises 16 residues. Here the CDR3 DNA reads TGCGCCAGCAGCTTGGCTCCTAGCGGGAGTCGACCGGAGCTGTTTTTT. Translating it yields CASSLAPSGSRPELFF.

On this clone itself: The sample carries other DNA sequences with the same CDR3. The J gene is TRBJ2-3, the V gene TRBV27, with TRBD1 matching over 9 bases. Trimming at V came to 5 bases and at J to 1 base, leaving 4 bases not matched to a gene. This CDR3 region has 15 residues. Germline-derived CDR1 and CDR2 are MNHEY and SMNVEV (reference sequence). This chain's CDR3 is CASSRDRVGTDTQYF. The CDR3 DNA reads TGTGCCAGCAGTCGGGACAGGGTGGGCACAGATACGCAGTATTTT.

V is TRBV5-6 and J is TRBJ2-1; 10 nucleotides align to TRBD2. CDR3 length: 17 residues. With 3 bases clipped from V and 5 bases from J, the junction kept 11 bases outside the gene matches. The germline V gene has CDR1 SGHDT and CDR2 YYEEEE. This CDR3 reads CASSSIFTSGVNNEQFF. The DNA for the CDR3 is TGTGCCAGCAGCTCAATCTTCACTAGCGGGGTTAACAATGAGCAGTTCTTC.

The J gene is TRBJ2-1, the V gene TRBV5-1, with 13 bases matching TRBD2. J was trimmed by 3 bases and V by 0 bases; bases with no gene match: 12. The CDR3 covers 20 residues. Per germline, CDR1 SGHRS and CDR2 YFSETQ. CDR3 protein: CASSLVRRTSGSSFYNEQFF. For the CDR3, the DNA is TGCGCCAGCAGCTTGGTGCGACGGACTAGCGGGAGTTCATTCTACAATGAGCAGTTCTTC.

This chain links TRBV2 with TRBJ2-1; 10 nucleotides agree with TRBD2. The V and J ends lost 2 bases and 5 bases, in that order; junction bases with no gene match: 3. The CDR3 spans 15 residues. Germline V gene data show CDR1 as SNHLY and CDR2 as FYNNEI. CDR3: CASSERLAGNNEQFF. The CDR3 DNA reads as TGTGCCAGCAGTGAAAGACTAGCGGGCAACAATGAGCAGTTCTTC.

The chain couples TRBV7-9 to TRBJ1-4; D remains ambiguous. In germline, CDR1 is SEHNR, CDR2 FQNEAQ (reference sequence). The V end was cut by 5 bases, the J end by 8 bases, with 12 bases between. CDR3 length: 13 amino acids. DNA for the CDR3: TGTGCCAGCAGCGGACCCGCACCGGAAAAACTGTTTTTT. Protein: CASSGPAPEKLFF.

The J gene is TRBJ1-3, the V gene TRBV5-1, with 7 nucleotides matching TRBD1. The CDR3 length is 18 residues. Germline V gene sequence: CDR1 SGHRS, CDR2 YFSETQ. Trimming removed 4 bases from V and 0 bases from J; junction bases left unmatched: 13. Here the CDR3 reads CASSRGGTGEHSGNTIYF. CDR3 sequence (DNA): TGCGCCAGCAGCCGAGGGGGCACAGGGGAACACTCTGGAAACACCATATATTTT.

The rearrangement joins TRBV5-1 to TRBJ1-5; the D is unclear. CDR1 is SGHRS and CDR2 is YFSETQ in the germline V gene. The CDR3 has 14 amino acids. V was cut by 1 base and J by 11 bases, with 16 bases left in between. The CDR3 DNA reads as TGCGCCAGCAGCTTGAACCCGACGGATCGGGCCCAGCATTTT. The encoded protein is CASSLNPTDRAQHF.

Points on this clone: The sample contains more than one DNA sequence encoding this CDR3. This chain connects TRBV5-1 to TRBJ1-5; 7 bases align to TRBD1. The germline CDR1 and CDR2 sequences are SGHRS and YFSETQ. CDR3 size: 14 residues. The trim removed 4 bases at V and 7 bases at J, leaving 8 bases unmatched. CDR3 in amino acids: CASSLRQGGQPQHF. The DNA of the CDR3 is TGCGCCAGCAGCCTCAGACAGGGCGGACAGCCCCAGCATTTT.

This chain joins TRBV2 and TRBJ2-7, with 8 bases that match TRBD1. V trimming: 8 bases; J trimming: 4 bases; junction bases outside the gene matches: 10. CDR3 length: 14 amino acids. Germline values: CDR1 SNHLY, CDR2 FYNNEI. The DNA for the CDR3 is TGTGCCAGCGAATCCGGACAGGGTAAATACGAGCAGTACTTC. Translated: CASESGQGKYEQYF. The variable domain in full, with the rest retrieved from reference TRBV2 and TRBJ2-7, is EPEVTQTPSHQVTQMGQEVILRCVPISNHLYFYWYRQILGQKVEFLVSFYNNEISEKSEIFDDQFSVERPDGSNFTLKIRSTKLEDSAMYFCASESGQGKYEQYFGPGTRLTVT.

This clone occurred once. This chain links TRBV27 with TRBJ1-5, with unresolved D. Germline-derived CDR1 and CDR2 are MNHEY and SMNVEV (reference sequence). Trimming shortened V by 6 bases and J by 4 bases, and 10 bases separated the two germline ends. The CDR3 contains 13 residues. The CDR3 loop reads CASRSSSNQPQHF. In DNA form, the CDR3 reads TGTGCCAGCAGGTCGTCCTCTAATCAGCCCCAGCATTTT.

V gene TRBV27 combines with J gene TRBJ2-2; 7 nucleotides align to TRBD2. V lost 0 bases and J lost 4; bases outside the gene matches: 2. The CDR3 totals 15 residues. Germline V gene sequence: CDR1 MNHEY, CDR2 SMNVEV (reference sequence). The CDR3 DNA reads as TGTGCCAGCAGTTTATCCGGGACTATCACCGGGGAGCTGTTTTTT. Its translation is CASSLSGTITGELFF.

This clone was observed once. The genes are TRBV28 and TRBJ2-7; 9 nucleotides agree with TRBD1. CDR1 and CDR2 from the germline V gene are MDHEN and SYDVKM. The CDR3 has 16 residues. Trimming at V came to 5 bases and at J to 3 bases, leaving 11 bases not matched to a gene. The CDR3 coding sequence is TGTGCCAGCAGTAACCCGGGACAGGGTATAAGCTACGAGCAGTACTTC. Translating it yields CASSNPGQGISYEQYF. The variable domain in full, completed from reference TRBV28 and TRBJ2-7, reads DVKVTQSSRYLVKRTGEKVFLECVQDMDHENMFWYRQDPGLGLRLIYFSYDVKMKEKGDIPEGYSVSREKKERFSLILESASTNQTSMYLCASSNPGQGISYEQYFGPGTRLTVT.

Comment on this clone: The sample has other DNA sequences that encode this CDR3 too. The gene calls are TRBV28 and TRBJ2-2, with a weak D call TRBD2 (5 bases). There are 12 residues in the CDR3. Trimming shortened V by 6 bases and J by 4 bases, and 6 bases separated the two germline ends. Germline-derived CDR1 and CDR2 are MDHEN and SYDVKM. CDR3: CASSLATGELFF. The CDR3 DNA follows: TGTGCCAGCAGCCTAGCCACCGGGGAGCTGTTTTTT.

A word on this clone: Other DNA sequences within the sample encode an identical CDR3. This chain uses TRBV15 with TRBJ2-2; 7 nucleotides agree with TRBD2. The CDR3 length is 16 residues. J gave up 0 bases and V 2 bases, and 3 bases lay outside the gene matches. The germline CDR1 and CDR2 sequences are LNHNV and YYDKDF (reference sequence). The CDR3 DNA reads TGTGCCACCAGCAGACGACTAGCAGCGAACACCGGGGAGCTGTTTTTT. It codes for CATSRRLAANTGELFF.

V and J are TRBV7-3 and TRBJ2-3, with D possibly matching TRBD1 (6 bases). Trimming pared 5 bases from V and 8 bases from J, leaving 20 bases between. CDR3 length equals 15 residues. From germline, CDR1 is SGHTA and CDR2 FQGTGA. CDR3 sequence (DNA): TGTGCCAGCAGCAAAGGGGGACCCACCCTTGGTACGCAGTATTTT. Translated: CASSKGGPTLGTQYF.

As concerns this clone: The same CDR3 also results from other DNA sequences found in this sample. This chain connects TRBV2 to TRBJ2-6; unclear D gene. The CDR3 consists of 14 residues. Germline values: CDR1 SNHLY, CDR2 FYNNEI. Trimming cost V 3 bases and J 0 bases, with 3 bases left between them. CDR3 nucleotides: TGTGCCAGCAGTGAGAGCTCTGGGGCCAACGTCCTGACTTTC. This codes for CASSESSGANVLTF. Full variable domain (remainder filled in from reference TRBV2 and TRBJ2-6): EPEVTQTPSHQVTQMGQEVILRCVPISNHLYFYWYRQILGQKVEFLVSFYNNEISEKSEIFDDQFSVERPDGSNFTLKIRSTKLEDSAMYFCASSESSGANVLTFGAGSRLTVL.

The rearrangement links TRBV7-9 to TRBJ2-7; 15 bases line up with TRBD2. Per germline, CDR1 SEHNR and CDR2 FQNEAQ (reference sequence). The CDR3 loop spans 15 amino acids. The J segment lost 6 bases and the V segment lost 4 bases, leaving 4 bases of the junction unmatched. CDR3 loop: CASSSPGLAGGEQYF. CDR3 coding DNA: TGTGCCAGCAGCTCACCGGGACTAGCGGGAGGCGAGCAGTACTTC.

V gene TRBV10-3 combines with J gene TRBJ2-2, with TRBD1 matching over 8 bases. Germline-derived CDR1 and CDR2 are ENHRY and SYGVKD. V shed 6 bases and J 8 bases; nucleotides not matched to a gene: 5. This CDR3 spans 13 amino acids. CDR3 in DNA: TGTGCCATCAGATCACAGGGGGTGGGGGAGCTGTTTTTT. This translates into CAIRSQGVGELFF.

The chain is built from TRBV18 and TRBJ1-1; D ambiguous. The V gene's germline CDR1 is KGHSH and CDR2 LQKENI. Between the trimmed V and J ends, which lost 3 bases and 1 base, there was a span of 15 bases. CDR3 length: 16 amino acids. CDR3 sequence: CASSPVVWQKNTEAFF. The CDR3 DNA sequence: TGTGCCAGCTCACCGGTAGTTTGGCAGAAGAACACTGAAGCTTTCTTT.

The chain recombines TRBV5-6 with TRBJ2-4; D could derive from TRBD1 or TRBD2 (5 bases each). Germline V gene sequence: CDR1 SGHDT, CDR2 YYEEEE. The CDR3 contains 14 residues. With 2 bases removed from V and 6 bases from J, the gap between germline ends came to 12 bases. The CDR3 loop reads CASSFRGEGNIQYF. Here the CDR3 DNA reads TGTGCCAGCAGCTTCCGGGGCGAAGGAAACATTCAGTACTTC.

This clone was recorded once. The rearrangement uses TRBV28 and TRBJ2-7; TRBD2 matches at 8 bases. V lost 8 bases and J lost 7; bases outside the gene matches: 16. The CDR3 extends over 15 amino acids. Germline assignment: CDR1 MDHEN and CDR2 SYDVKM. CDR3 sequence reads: CASDGGDPAGKEQYF. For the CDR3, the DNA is TGTGCCAGCGACGGGGGGGACCCGGCTGGGAAGGAGCAGTACTTC. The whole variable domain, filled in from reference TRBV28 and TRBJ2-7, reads DVKVTQSSRYLVKRTGEKVFLECVQDMDHENMFWYRQDPGLGLRLIYFSYDVKMKEKGDIPEGYSVSREKKERFSLILESASTNQTSMYLCASDGGDPAGKEQYFGPGTRLTVT.

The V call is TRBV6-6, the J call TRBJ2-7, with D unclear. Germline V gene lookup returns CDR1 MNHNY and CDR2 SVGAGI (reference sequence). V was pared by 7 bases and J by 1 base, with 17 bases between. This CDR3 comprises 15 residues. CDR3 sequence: CASTETMGMSYEQYF. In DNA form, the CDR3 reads TGTGCCAGCACCGAGACAATGGGTATGTCCTACGAGCAGTACTTC.

For the CDR3, the DNA is TGTGCCAGCAGCCCACCGGGACCGGGCTCCTACGAGCAGTACTTC. Its protein is CASSPPGPGSYEQYF. The chain joins TRBV5-6 to TRBJ2-7; D tentatively reads TRBD1 or TRBD2 (5 bases each). Germline CDR1 SGHDT, CDR2 YYEEEE. The CDR3 runs to 15 residues. The V and J ends lost 4 bases and 0 bases respectively, with 14 bases between them.

CDR3 bases: TGTGCCAGCAGCTCTAAGGGTACTAATGAAAAACTGTTTTTT. The encoded protein is CASSSKGTNEKLFF. The chain links TRBV9 to TRBJ1-4; the D is unclear. Looked up from germline, CDR1 is SGDLS and CDR2 is YYNGEE. The V end lost 4 bases, the J end lost 2 bases, and 9 bases lay between the germline ends. The CDR3 covers 14 residues.

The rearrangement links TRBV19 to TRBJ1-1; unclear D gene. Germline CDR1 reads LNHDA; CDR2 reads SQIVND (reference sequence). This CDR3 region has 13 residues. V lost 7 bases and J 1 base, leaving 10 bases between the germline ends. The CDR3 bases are TGTGCCAGTACCCAGAAGAGGAACACTGAAGCTTTCTTT. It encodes CASTQKRNTEAFF.

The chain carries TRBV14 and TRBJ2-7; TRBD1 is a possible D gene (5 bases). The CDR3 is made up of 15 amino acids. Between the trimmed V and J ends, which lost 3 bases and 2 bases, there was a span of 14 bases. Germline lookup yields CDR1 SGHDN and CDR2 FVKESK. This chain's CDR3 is CASSQLQVPTYEQYF. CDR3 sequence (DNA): TGTGCCAGCAGCCAGCTACAGGTCCCCACCTACGAGCAGTACTTC.

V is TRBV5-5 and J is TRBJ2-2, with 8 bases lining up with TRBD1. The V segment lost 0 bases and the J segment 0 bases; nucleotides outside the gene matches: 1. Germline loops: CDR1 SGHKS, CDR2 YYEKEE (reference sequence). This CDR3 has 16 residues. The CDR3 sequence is CASSLGQGSNTGELFF. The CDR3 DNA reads TGTGCCAGCAGCTTGGGACAGGGGTCGAACACCGGGGAGCTGTTTTTT.

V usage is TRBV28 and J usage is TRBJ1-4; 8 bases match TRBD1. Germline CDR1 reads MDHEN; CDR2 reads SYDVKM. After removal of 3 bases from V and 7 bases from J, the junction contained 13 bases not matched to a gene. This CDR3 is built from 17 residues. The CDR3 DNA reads TGTGCCAGCAGTTTCGCCGGCGATACGGGACAGGCTGAAAAACTGTTTTTT. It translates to CASSFAGDTGQAEKLFF.

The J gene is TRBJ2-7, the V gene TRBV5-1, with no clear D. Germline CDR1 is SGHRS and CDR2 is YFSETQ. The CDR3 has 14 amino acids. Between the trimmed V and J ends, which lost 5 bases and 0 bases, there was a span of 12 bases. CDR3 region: CASRRIASSYEQYF. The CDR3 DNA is TGCGCCAGCAGAAGAATCGCCAGCTCCTACGAGCAGTACTTC.

The CDR3 DNA reads TGTGCCAGCAGCTTAGGGTTCAGGGATGGGCTTCGGAATGAGCAGTTCTTC. This encodes CASSLGFRDGLRNEQFF. The V gene is TRBV7-8, the J gene TRBJ2-1, with D tentatively TRBD1 (5 bases). The CDR3 contains 17 residues. The V end lost 1 base, the J end lost 7 bases, and 20 bases lay between the germline ends. Per germline, CDR1 SGHVS and CDR2 FQNEAQ. Drawing the rest from reference TRBV7-8 and TRBJ2-1, the complete variable domain is GAGVSQSPRYKVAKRGQDVALRCDPISGHVSLFWYQQALGQGPEFLTYFQNEAQLDKSGLPSDRFFAERPEGSVSTLKIQRTQQEDSAVYLCASSLGFRDGLRNEQFFGPGTRLTVL.